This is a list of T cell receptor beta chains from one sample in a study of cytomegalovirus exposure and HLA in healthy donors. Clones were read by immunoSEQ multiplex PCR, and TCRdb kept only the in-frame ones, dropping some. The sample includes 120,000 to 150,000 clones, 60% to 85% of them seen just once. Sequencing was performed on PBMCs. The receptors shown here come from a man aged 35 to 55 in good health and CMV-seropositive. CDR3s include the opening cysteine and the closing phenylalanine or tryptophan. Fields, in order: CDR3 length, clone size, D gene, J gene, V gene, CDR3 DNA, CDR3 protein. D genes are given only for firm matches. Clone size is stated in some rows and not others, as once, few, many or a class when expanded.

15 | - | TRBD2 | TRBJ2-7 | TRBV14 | TGTGCCAGCAGCCCTAGCGGGAGTCCTAACTACGAGCAGTACTTC | CASSPSGSPNYEQYF
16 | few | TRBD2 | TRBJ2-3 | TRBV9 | TGTGCCAGCAGCGCCGGGACTAGCGTTCGCACAGATACGCAGTATTTT | CASSAGTSVRTDTQYF
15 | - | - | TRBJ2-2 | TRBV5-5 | TGTGCCAGCAGCTTGGGATGGGCGTCCACCGGGGAGCTGTTTTTT | CASSLGWASTGELFF
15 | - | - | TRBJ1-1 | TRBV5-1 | TGCGCCAGCAGCTTGGGGGTCAGGATGAACACTGAAGCTTTCTTT | CASSLGVRMNTEAFF
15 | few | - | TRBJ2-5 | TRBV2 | TGTGCCTTCCCAGTGGGAGATAGCAAACAAGAGACCCAGTACTTC | CAFPVGDSKQETQYF
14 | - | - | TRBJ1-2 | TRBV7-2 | TGTGCCAGCAGCTTTGGGGTCAGGGCGCAGGGCTACACCTTC | CASSFGVRAQGYTF
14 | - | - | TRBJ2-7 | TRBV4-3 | TGCGCCAGCAGCCAAGTCACGGGGTCCTACGAGCAGTACTTC | CASSQVTGSYEQYF
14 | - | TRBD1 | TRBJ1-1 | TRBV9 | TGTGCCAGCAGCGGACAGGGGATGAACACTGAAGCTTTCTTT | CASSGQGMNTEAFF
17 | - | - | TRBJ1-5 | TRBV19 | TGTGCCAGTAGTAACAGGGTAAGGATGGGTGGCAATCAGCCCCAGCATTTT | CASSNRVRMGGNQPQHF
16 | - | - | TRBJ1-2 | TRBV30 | TGTGCCTGGAGTGGCGACGGGTTAGGACAGCTCTATGGCTACACCTTC | CAWSGDGLGQLYGYTF
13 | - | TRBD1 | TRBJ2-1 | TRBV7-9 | TGTGCCAGCAGTAAACAGGGGTTCAATGAGCAGTTCTTC | CASSKQGFNEQFF
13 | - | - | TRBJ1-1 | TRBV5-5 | TGTGCCAGCAGTACCCAGGGGAACACTGAAGCTTTCTTT | CASSTQGNTEAFF
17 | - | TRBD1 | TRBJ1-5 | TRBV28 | TGTGCCAGCAGTTCCACCGGGACAGCATATAGCAATCAGCCCCAGCATTTT | CASSSTGTAYSNQPQHF
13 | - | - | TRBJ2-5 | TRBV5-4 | TGTGCCAGCCCTCGCGGTTCAAAAGAGACCCAGTACTTC | CASPRGSKETQYF
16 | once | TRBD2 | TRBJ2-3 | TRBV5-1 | TGCGCCAGCAGCTTGGATGCTAGCGGGAGCACAGATACGCAGTATTTT | CASSLDASGSTDTQYF
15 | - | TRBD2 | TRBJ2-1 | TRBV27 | TGTGCCAGCAGGGGACTAGCGGGAGGCAACAATGAGCAGTTCTTC | CASRGLAGGNNEQFF
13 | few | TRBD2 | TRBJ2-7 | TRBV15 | TGTGCCACCGCCCCTAGCGGGGTCTACGAGCAGTACTTC | CATAPSGVYEQYF
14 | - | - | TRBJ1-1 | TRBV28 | TGTGCCAGCAGTTTTTACGGACTAAACACTGAAGCTTTCTTT | CASSFYGLNTEAFF
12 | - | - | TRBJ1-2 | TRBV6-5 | TGTGCCAGCGTTAGTTCTGACTATGGCTACACCTTC | CASVSSDYGYTF
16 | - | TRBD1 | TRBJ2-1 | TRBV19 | TGTGCCAGTAGACCTGGCGGACAGGGGCCGGTCAATGAGCAGTTCTTC | CASRPGGQGPVNEQFF
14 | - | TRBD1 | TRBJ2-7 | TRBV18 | TGTGCCAGCTCAGTGGGGACAGGGGGCCGGGAGCAGTACTTC | CASSVGTGGREQYF
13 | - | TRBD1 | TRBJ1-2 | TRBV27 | TGTGCCAGCAGTAGACAGGGAGGACATGGCTACACCTTC | CASSRQGGHGYTF
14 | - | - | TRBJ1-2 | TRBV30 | TGTGCCTGGAGTTCGGAACAGGGTTTTGGTGGCTACACCTTC | CAWSSEQGFGGYTF
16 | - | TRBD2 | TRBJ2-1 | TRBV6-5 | TGTGCCAGCAGTTTCCAACTAGCGGGAGGTTACAATGAGCAGTTCTTC | CASSFQLAGGYNEQFF
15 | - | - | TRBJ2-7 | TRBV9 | TGTGCCAGCAGCGTAGGACTAGTCAATACCTACGAGCAGTACTTC | CASSVGLVNTYEQYF
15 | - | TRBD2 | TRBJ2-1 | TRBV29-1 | TGCAGCGTTGCACCTAGCGGGAGAGGCCATGGCGAGCAGTTCTTC | CSVAPSGRGHGEQFF
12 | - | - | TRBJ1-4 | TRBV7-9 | TGTGCCAGCAGCTTAGCGCAAGGGGGACTGTTTTTT | CASSLAQGGLFF
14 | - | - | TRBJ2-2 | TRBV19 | TGTGCCAGTAGTATAGGACTAGGGACCGGGGAGCTGTTTTTT | CASSIGLGTGELFF
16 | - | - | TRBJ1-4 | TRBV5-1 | TGCGCCAGCAGCTTGGATCCGACAGCAACTAATGAAAAACTGTTTTTT | CASSLDPTATNEKLFF
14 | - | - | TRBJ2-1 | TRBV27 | TGTGCCAGCAGTTTAACAGGATCTAGCAATGAGCAGTTCTTC | CASSLTGSSNEQFF
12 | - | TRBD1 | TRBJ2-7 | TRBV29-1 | TGCAGCGCTAGGGACAGATACTACGAGCAGTACTTC | CSARDRYYEQYF
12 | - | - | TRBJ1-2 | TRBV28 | TGTGCCAGCAGCGCAGGGTTCTATGGCTACACCTTC | CASSAGFYGYTF
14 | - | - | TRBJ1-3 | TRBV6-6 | TGTGCCAGCAGTTACACGAGCTCTGGAAACACCATATATTTT | CASSYTSSGNTIYF
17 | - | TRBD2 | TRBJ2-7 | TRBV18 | TGTGCCAGCTCGCGCGTAGGGACTAGCGGGAGGGTATACGAGCAGTACTTC | CASSRVGTSGRVYEQYF
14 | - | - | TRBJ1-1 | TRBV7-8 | TGTGCCAGCAGCTTACAGGGGAAACTCTCTGAAGCTTTCTTT | CASSLQGKLSEAFF
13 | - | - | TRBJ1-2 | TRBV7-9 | TGTGCCCTTTCCCAGGGGCGCGACTATGGCTACACCTTC | CALSQGRDYGYTF
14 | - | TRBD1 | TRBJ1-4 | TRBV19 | TGTGCCAGTGGAAGGACAGGAATCAATGAAAAACTGTTTTTT | CASGRTGINEKLFF
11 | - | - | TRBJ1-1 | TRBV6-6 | TGTGCCAGCGCGGCAGATACTGAAGCTTTCTTT | CASAADTEAFF
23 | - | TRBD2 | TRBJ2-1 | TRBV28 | TGTGCCAGCAGTGGGCAGCTAGGACGGACTAGCGGGAGGGGACCCGGCTCCTACAATGAGCAGTTCTTC | CASSGQLGRTSGRGPGSYNEQFF
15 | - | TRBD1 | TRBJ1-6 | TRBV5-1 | TGCGCCAGCAGGCTGGGGACAGCATCGAATTCACCCCTCCACTTT | CASRLGTASNSPLHF
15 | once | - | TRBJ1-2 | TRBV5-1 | TGCGCCAGCAGCACGGACAGTGCAAGGGTAAATGGCTACACCTTC | CASSTDSARVNGYTF
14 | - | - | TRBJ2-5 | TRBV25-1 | TGTGCCAGCAGTAACCCGGGAGCCCAAGAGACCCAGTACTTC | CASSNPGAQETQYF
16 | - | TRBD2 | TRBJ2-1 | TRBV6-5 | TGTGCCAGCAGTTACCATAGCGGGAGGGATAACAATGAGCAGTTCTTC | CASSYHSGRDNNEQFF
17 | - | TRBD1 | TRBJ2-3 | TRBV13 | TGTGCCAGCAGCTTAGGGTTACAGGGGGTGGTCACAGATACGCAGTATTTT | CASSLGLQGVVTDTQYF
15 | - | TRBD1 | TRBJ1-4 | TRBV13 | TGTGCCAGCAGCTACACGATGACAGGGAATGAAAAACTGTTTTTT | CASSYTMTGNEKLFF
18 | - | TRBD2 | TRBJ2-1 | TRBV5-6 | TGTGCCAGCACCCGGGGGACGGAGCTGACTAGCGGTAGCAATGAGCAGTTCTTC | CASTRGTELTSGSNEQFF